This T cell receptor (beta chain) is from a study of shared clonotypes between healthy human individuals. On the study more broadly: Donors were a couple of women and a few men aged 18 to 49. CD4 naive cells filled three plates per donor, CD4 memory three, CD8 naive two and CD8 memory one. Study results and caveats: The study found lower generation probabilities in non-shared clonotypes than in those shared by all four donors. In a few donors, around 5% of naive CD4 clonotypes appeared in common.

Note on this clone: Its antigen is not known.

Assay used: immunoSEQ multiplex PCR; TCRdb lists only in-frame clones, some missing. The sample carries millions of clones, 90% to 95% recorded once. The V gene's germline CDR1 is LNHDA and CDR2 SQIVND (reference sequence). The CDR3 has 16 amino acids. Between the trimmed V and J ends, which lost 3 bases and 1 base, there was a span of 14 bases. The specimen sequenced was naive CD4+ T cells sorted from blood. Subset indicated: CD45RA+ positively selected. This chain connects TRBV19 to TRBJ2-3, with D perhaps matching TRBD1 (5 bases). The source is a man aged 18 to 30 in good health. The DNA for the CDR3 is TGTGCCAGTAGTATGAGGTCCAGGGATGGCACAGATACGCAGTATTTT. Translated, it gives CASSMRSRDGTDTQYF.